Following are 5 T cell receptor beta chains from one sample sequenced in a study of early T cells in non-severe SARS-CoV-2 infection. TCRdb redid the calling of the 5' RACE reads with MiXCR, one entry per CDR3 protein. This table has tens of thousands of distinct CDR3 sequences, 5.5% to 6% appearing once. The sample taken for sequencing was whole blood. Receptor source: an adult who was a healthcare worker with PCR-confirmed SARS-CoV-2 infection or an uninfected control (not recorded which).

This clonotype appeared many times. The chain carries TRBV27 and TRBJ2-5, with D maybe TRBD1 (6 bases). V was trimmed by 6 bases and J by 2 bases, leaving 13 bases between them. The germline CDR1 and CDR2 sequences are MNHEY and SMNVEV (reference sequence). The CDR3 runs 14 residues. CDR3 sequence (DNA): TGTGCCAGCAGACACGGACAGAAACAAGAGACCCAGTACTTC. Protein product: CASRHGQKQETQYF.

This clonotype was observed at least ten times. The rearrangement links TRBV5-4 to TRBJ2-5, with 8 bases lining up with TRBD2. V lost 9 bases to trimming and J lost 4 bases; unmatched junction nucleotides: 14. From germline, CDR1 is SGHNT and CDR2 YYREEE (reference sequence). The CDR3 has 15 amino acids. The CDR3 DNA reads as TGTGCCACCCTAGACGGAACGGGGGGGCGAGAGACCCAGTACTTC. It yields the protein CATLDGTGGRETQYF.

By proportion, this clonotype is medium-sized. The J gene is TRBJ1-5, the V gene TRBV6-1; TRBD1 agrees at 7 bases. Germline CDR1 reads MNHNS; CDR2 reads SASEGT. This CDR3 region has 14 residues. V shed 7 bases and J 2 bases; nucleotides not matched to a gene: 5. The CDR3 sequence is CASTLGQGNQPQHF. DNA of the CDR3: TGTGCCAGCACCCTAGGACAGGGCAATCAGCCCCAGCATTTT.

The chain combines TRBV12-3 or TRBV12-4 with TRBJ2-3; no clear D. V lost 4 bases and J 2 bases, leaving 7 bases between the germline ends. The CDR3 loop spans 13 amino acids. CDR3 sequence: CASSSRDTDTQYF. CDR3 in DNA: TGTGCCAGCAGTTCCCGAGACACAGATACGCAGTATTTT.

At least ten counts were recorded for this clonotype. Written as DNA, the CDR3 is TGCAGCGTTGAAAAGGGGGCACCCTACGAGCAGTACTTC. It encodes CSVEKGAPYEQYF. The V gene is TRBV29-1, the J gene TRBJ2-7; the match to TRBD1 covers 7 bases. Germline CDR1 reads SQVTM; CDR2 reads ANQGSEA. CDR3 length: 13 amino acids. With 2 bases clipped from V and 2 bases from J, the junction kept 3 bases outside the gene matches.